The rows below give T cell receptor beta chains drawn from one sample of a study of STAT3 mutations in large granular lymphocyte leukemia. Sequencing used immunoSEQ multiplex PCR; TCRdb keeps in-frame clones, though not all of them. The sample includes fewer than 4,500 clones, under 70% of them seen just once. Sequencing was carried out using peripheral blood mononuclear cells. The receptors shown here come from a male patient in his fifties or sixties with T-cell large granular lymphocyte leukemia. Some clones in this sample may be carry-over from other donors' samples. The CDR3 runs from the conserved cysteine through the conserved F or W. D genes are given only for firm matches. Clone size is not always given. Where it is, it says once, few, many or a class for expanded clones.

clone size,J gene,V gene,D gene,CDR3 DNA,CDR3 protein
.,TRBJ1-5,TRBV7-9,TRBD1,TGTGCCAGCAGCCCGGGACAGGGGAGCAATCAGCCCCAGCATTTT,CASSPGQGSNQPQHF
.,TRBJ2-7,TRBV27,.,TGTGCCAGCAGGAGGGACAAAGTCTACGAGCAGTACTTC,CASRRDKVYEQYF
.,TRBJ2-7,TRBV5-1,TRBD1,TGCGCCAGCAGCTTGGGGGGACAGGGGGCGTACGAGCAGTACTTC,CASSLGGQGAYEQYF
.,TRBJ2-1,TRBV7-8,.,TGTGCCAGCAGGCGCCAACTAGTCAGCTCCTACAATGAGCAGTTCTTC,CASRRQLVSSYNEQFF
.,TRBJ2-7,TRBV5-4,TRBD1,TGTGCCAGCAGGGGACAGGGGAGACCCTACGAGCAGTACTTC,CASRGQGRPYEQYF
large,TRBJ2-1,TRBV5-4,.,TGTGCCAGCAGCTTGGTTAGTAGGCAGTTCTTC,CASSLVSRQFF
.,TRBJ2-7,TRBV7-9,TRBD2,TGTGCCAGCAGCTTACTAGCGGGAGCCGAGGAGCAGTACTTC,CASSLLAGAEEQYF
.,TRBJ2-7,TRBV7-9,.,TGTGCCAGCAGCTTCGGCACAACCTACGAGCAGTACTTC,CASSFGTTYEQYF
.,TRBJ1-1,TRBV6-5,.,TGTGCCAGCAGTTACTCGAAAGAAACTGAAGCTTTCTTT,CASSYSKETEAFF
.,TRBJ2-1,TRBV30,TRBD2,TGTGCCTGGAGTGTAGGGCTAGCGGGAGCAAGGGGGAATGAGCAGTTCTTC,CAWSVGLAGARGNEQFF
large,TRBJ2-2,TRBV6-6,TRBD1,TGTGCCAGCAGCCCGACAGGGGGCAACACCGGGGAGCTGTTTTTT,CASSPTGGNTGELFF
.,TRBJ1-2,TRBV29-1,TRBD1,TGCAGCGTTGGGACAGGGGGCGGCTACACCTTC,CSVGTGGGYTF
.,TRBJ2-7,TRBV6-5,.,TGTGCCAGCAGTTACAGGAGTAGCCGCCACGAGCAGTACTTC,CASSYRSSRHEQYF
few,TRBJ1-2,TRBV27,.,TGTGCCAGCAGTTTTTGGGCGGACTATGGCTACACCTTC,CASSFWADYGYTF
.,TRBJ2-7,TRBV27,.,TGTGCCAGCAGCCGGAGGCCTTTCGAGCAGTACTTC,CASSRRPFEQYF
few,TRBJ2-5,TRBV30,.,TGTGCCTGGACAGGCCTAGGAGAGACCCAGTACTTC,CAWTGLGETQYF
.,TRBJ2-3,TRBV18,.,TGTGCCAGCTCAATTTCCGGCCAAGATACGCAGTATTTT,CASSISGQDTQYF
once,TRBJ1-1,TRBV5-1,TRBD1,TGCGCCAGCAGCCCGGGCATAGGACAGGGATTGAACACTGAAGCTTTCTTT,CASSPGIGQGLNTEAFF
.,TRBJ1-4,TRBV5-4,.,TGTGCCAGCAGCTTGGCAGGGCAGGCTGAAAAACTGTTTTTT,CASSLAGQAEKLFF
.,TRBJ2-4,TRBV4-1,TRBD2,TGCGCCAGCAGCCAAGATACGGGAGGTCTGGACATTCAGTACTTC,CASSQDTGGLDIQYF
.,TRBJ1-1,TRBV30,.,TGTGCCTGGAGGGTCCCCTGGGGTGTGGGCCTGAACACTGAAGCTTTCTTT,CAWRVPWGVGLNTEAFF
.,TRBJ2-1,TRBV7-2,TRBD2,TGTGCCAGCAGCCCAGTATCGGGACTAGCGGGGGCCTACAATGAGCAGTTCTTC,CASSPVSGLAGAYNEQFF
.,TRBJ2-7,TRBV27,.,TGTGCCAGCAGTTTCGGACGGTCATACGAGCAGTACTTC,CASSFGRSYEQYF
.,TRBJ2-7,TRBV11-2,.,TGTGCCAGCAGCTTAGTTGAGGGGGTGGTTTACGAGCAGTACTTC,CASSLVEGVVYEQYF
few,TRBJ1-5,TRBV15,TRBD1,TGTGCCACCAGCAGAACGGGACAGGGAAGGGGACAGCCCCAGCATTTT,CATSRTGQGRGQPQHF
.,TRBJ2-7,TRBV19,.,TGTGCCAGTAGTATAGCTGGACAGTCCTACGAGCAGTACTTC,CASSIAGQSYEQYF